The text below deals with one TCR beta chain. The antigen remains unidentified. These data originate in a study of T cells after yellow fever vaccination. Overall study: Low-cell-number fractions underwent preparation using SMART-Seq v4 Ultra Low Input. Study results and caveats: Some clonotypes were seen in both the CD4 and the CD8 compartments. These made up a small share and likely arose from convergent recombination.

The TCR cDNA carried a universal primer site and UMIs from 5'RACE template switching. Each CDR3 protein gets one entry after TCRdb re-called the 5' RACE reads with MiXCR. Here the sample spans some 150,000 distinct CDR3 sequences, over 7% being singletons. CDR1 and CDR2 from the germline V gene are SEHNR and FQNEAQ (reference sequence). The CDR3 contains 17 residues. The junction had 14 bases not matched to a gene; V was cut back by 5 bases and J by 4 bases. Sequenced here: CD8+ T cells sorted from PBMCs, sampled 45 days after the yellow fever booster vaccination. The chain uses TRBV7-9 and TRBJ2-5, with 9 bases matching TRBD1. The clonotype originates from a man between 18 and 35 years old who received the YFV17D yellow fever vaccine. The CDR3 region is CASSPPPDRGGGETQYF. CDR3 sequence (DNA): TGTGCCAGCAGCCCCCCTCCGGACAGGGGAGGGGGAGAGACCCAGTACTTC.